A selection of T cell receptor beta chains follows, all from one sample in a study of cytomegalovirus exposure and HLA in healthy donors. Clones were sequenced by immunoSEQ multiplex PCR, and TCRdb holds only the in-frame ones, with some missing. Of 110,000 to 150,000 clones in the sample, approximately 80% were seen once. The sequenced sample was PBMCs. All receptors come from a female donor in good health and CMV-seronegative. The CDR3 runs from the conserved cysteine through the conserved F or W. Fields, in order: clone size, V gene, CDR3 length, D gene, J gene, CDR3 protein, CDR3 DNA. D genes are given only for firm matches. Rows give clone size only sometimes, using once, few, many, or a class for an expanded clone.

clone_size: .
v_call: TRBV2
cdr3_length: 11
d_call: .
j_call: TRBJ2-2
cdr3_aa: CASQGTGELFF
cdr3_nt: TGTGCCAGTCAGGGGACCGGGGAGCTGTTTTTT

clone_size: .
v_call: TRBV2
cdr3_length: 16
d_call: TRBD2
j_call: TRBJ2-2
cdr3_aa: CASSGGTSGSSGELFF
cdr3_nt: TGTGCCAGCAGTGGAGGGACTAGCGGGAGCAGCGGGGAGCTGTTTTTT

clone_size: .
v_call: TRBV9
cdr3_length: 12
d_call: .
j_call: TRBJ2-7
cdr3_aa: CASSNEYGEQYF
cdr3_nt: TGTGCCAGCAGCAACGAGTATGGCGAGCAGTACTTC

clone_size: .
v_call: TRBV10-3
cdr3_length: 16
d_call: TRBD2
j_call: TRBJ2-3
cdr3_aa: CAISDLSGGLVDTQYF
cdr3_nt: TGTGCCATCAGTGATCTTAGCGGGGGTCTAGTAGATACGCAGTATTTT

clone_size: .
v_call: TRBV5-6
cdr3_length: 16
d_call: .
j_call: TRBJ1-4
cdr3_aa: CASSLVRSRADEKLFF
cdr3_nt: TGTGCCAGCAGCTTGGTCAGGTCCAGGGCGGATGAAAAACTGTTTTTT

clone_size: .
v_call: TRBV6-6
cdr3_length: 15
d_call: TRBD2
j_call: TRBJ2-7
cdr3_aa: CASSQPGLAGDEQYF
cdr3_nt: TGTGCCAGCAGTCAACCGGGACTAGCGGGAGACGAGCAGTACTTC

clone_size: .
v_call: TRBV30
cdr3_length: 14
d_call: TRBD2
j_call: TRBJ2-1
cdr3_aa: CAWRWTSSYNEQFF
cdr3_nt: TGTGCCTGGAGGTGGACTAGCTCCTACAATGAGCAGTTCTTC

clone_size: few
v_call: TRBV14
cdr3_length: 15
d_call: .
j_call: TRBJ1-1
cdr3_aa: CASSQLGRGDTEAFF
cdr3_nt: TGTGCCAGCAGCCAATTAGGGCGGGGAGACACTGAAGCTTTCTTT

clone_size: .
v_call: TRBV15
cdr3_length: 17
d_call: .
j_call: TRBJ2-1
cdr3_aa: CATSRDELRETYNEQFF
cdr3_nt: TGTGCCACCAGCAGAGATGAGCTACGGGAAACCTACAATGAGCAGTTCTTC

clone_size: .
v_call: TRBV27
cdr3_length: 15
d_call: TRBD2
j_call: TRBJ2-1
cdr3_aa: CASSPTSGRPYEQFF
cdr3_nt: TGTGCCAGCAGCCCAACTAGCGGGAGGCCCTATGAGCAGTTCTTC

clone_size: .
v_call: TRBV5-3
cdr3_length: 18
d_call: TRBD1
j_call: TRBJ2-5
cdr3_aa: CANPTGTGRGRGGETQYF
cdr3_nt: TGTGCCAACCCAACTGGGACAGGGAGAGGTAGGGGGGGTGAGACCCAGTACTTC

clone_size: .
v_call: TRBV15
cdr3_length: 14
d_call: .
j_call: TRBJ2-7
cdr3_aa: CATDIVQVAYEQYF
cdr3_nt: TGTGCCACCGACATTGTGCAGGTAGCCTACGAGCAGTACTTC

clone_size: .
v_call: TRBV5-1
cdr3_length: 14
d_call: TRBD1
j_call: TRBJ1-2
cdr3_aa: CASSSGPGGYGYPF
cdr3_nt: TGCGCCAGCAGCTCTGGCCCAGGGGGGTATGGCTACCCCTTC

clone_size: .
v_call: TRBV29-1
cdr3_length: 13
d_call: .
j_call: TRBJ2-3
cdr3_aa: CSAHREGTDTQYF
cdr3_nt: TGCAGCGCCCACAGGGAGGGAACAGATACGCAGTATTTT

clone_size: .
v_call: TRBV29-1
cdr3_length: 13
d_call: TRBD1
j_call: TRBJ1-2
cdr3_aa: CSVIRTGNYGYTF
cdr3_nt: TGCAGCGTGATCCGGACAGGGAACTATGGCTACACCTTC

clone_size: .
v_call: TRBV5-6
cdr3_length: 18
d_call: TRBD2
j_call: TRBJ2-3
cdr3_aa: CASTPGLAGGRVTDTQYF
cdr3_nt: TGTGCCAGCACCCCGGGACTAGCGGGGGGGCGGGTCACAGATACGCAGTATTTT

clone_size: .
v_call: TRBV7-2
cdr3_length: 15
d_call: TRBD1
j_call: TRBJ1-6
cdr3_aa: CASSSRTGGNSPLHF
cdr3_nt: TGTGCCAGCAGCAGCCGGACAGGGGGAAATTCACCCCTCCACTTT

clone_size: .
v_call: TRBV11-2
cdr3_length: 15
d_call: .
j_call: TRBJ1-2
cdr3_aa: CASSPAGAGPYGYTF
cdr3_nt: TGTGCCAGCAGCCCCGCGGGGGCAGGGCCCTATGGCTACACCTTC

clone_size: .
v_call: TRBV5-1
cdr3_length: 18
d_call: TRBD2
j_call: TRBJ2-1
cdr3_aa: CASSLGTSGGGVDNEQFF
cdr3_nt: TGCGCCAGCAGCCTCGGGACTAGCGGAGGGGGGGTGGACAATGAGCAGTTCTTC

clone_size: .
v_call: TRBV4-1
cdr3_length: 15
d_call: .
j_call: TRBJ1-2
cdr3_aa: CASSQSGAGVYGYTF
cdr3_nt: TGCGCCAGCAGCCAATCGGGGGCGGGGGTCTATGGCTACACCTTC

clone_size: once
v_call: TRBV5-1
cdr3_length: 17
d_call: TRBD1
j_call: TRBJ1-2
cdr3_aa: CASSLTNPGQGFRGCTF
cdr3_nt: TGCGCCAGCAGCTTAACCAATCCGGGACAGGGTTTTCGCGGCTGCACCTTC

clone_size: .
v_call: TRBV5-4
cdr3_length: 15
d_call: TRBD2
j_call: TRBJ2-1
cdr3_aa: CASTSRAGEYNEQFF
cdr3_nt: TGTGCCAGCACGAGTCGGGCGGGGGAGTACAATGAGCAGTTCTTC

clone_size: .
v_call: TRBV7-9
cdr3_length: 13
d_call: TRBD1
j_call: TRBJ1-2
cdr3_aa: CASRDRGHYGYTF
cdr3_nt: TGTGCCAGCCGGGACAGGGGCCATTATGGCTACACCTTC

clone_size: .
v_call: TRBV5-1
cdr3_length: 15
d_call: .
j_call: TRBJ1-2
cdr3_aa: CASSPTAGAQGGYTF
cdr3_nt: TGCGCCAGCAGCCCCACCGCCGGGGCCCAGGGGGGCTACACCTTC

clone_size: .
v_call: TRBV2
cdr3_length: 14
d_call: TRBD1
j_call: TRBJ1-1
cdr3_aa: CASSPSGGYTEAFF
cdr3_nt: TGTGCCAGCAGTCCCTCAGGGGGATACACTGAAGCTTTCTTT

clone_size: .
v_call: TRBV19
cdr3_length: 13
d_call: .
j_call: TRBJ1-5
cdr3_aa: CASKNREYQPQHF
cdr3_nt: TGTGCCAGTAAGAACAGGGAATACCAGCCCCAGCATTTT

clone_size: .
v_call: TRBV5-1
cdr3_length: 15
d_call: TRBD2
j_call: TRBJ2-1
cdr3_aa: CASGLSGGGYNEQFF
cdr3_nt: TGCGCCAGCGGGCTTAGCGGGGGGGGGTACAATGAGCAGTTCTTC

clone_size: .
v_call: TRBV6-5
cdr3_length: 16
d_call: .
j_call: TRBJ2-1
cdr3_aa: CASSYSGGGSYNEQFF
cdr3_nt: TGTGCCAGCAGTTACTCGGGAGGGGGCTCCTACAATGAGCAGTTCTTC

clone_size: .
v_call: TRBV6-5
cdr3_length: 15
d_call: TRBD2
j_call: TRBJ2-1
cdr3_aa: CASAKSGGRGNEQFF
cdr3_nt: TGTGCCAGTGCCAAAAGCGGGGGGAGAGGCAATGAGCAGTTCTTC

clone_size: .
v_call: TRBV29-1
cdr3_length: 13
d_call: .
j_call: TRBJ2-7
cdr3_aa: CSVGGLTSYEQYF
cdr3_nt: TGCAGCGTGGGGGGGCTTACCTCCTACGAGCAGTACTTC

clone_size: .
v_call: TRBV5-4
cdr3_length: 17
d_call: TRBD2
j_call: TRBJ2-3
cdr3_aa: CASSFHPSGRALDTQYF
cdr3_nt: TGTGCCAGCAGCTTTCACCCTAGCGGGAGGGCCCTAGATACGCAGTATTTT

clone_size: once
v_call: TRBV19
cdr3_length: 13
d_call: TRBD1
j_call: TRBJ1-1
cdr3_aa: CASSIARGTEAFF
cdr3_nt: TGTGCCAGTAGTATAGCCAGGGGGACTGAAGCTTTCTTT

clone_size: .
v_call: TRBV15
cdr3_length: 15
d_call: .
j_call: TRBJ2-7
cdr3_aa: CATSIGGLSTYEQYF
cdr3_nt: TGTGCCACCAGCATAGGGGGTTTATCAACCTACGAGCAGTACTTC

clone_size: .
v_call: TRBV19
cdr3_length: 14
d_call: .
j_call: TRBJ2-2
cdr3_aa: CASRLRENTGELFF
cdr3_nt: TGTGCCAGTAGGTTGAGGGAGAACACCGGGGAGCTGTTTTTT

clone_size: once
v_call: TRBV7-8
cdr3_length: 14
d_call: .
j_call: TRBJ1-4
cdr3_aa: CASSFGRVVEKLFF
cdr3_nt: TGTGCCAGCAGCTTCGGCAGGGTGGTTGAAAAACTGTTTTTT

clone_size: .
v_call: TRBV5-4
cdr3_length: 18
d_call: TRBD2
j_call: TRBJ2-2
cdr3_aa: CASSLRLLAGARTGELFF
cdr3_nt: TGTGCCAGCAGCTTGCGTCTCCTAGCGGGGGCCAGGACCGGGGAGCTGTTTTTT

clone_size: .
v_call: TRBV19
cdr3_length: 14
d_call: .
j_call: TRBJ2-2
cdr3_aa: CASSRGAETGELFF
cdr3_nt: TGTGCCAGTAGTCGCGGGGCTGAGACCGGGGAGCTGTTTTTT

clone_size: .
v_call: TRBV30
cdr3_length: 15
d_call: TRBD1
j_call: TRBJ1-1
cdr3_aa: CAWSIPTGWATEAFF
cdr3_nt: TGTGCCTGGAGTATTCCGACAGGGTGGGCCACTGAAGCTTTCTTT

clone_size: once
v_call: TRBV5-1
cdr3_length: 16
d_call: .
j_call: TRBJ2-2
cdr3_aa: CASSLVTTLNTGELFF
cdr3_nt: TGCGCCAGCAGCTTGGTGACTACCCTGAACACCGGGGAGCTGTTTTTT

clone_size: .
v_call: TRBV5-1
cdr3_length: 15
d_call: .
j_call: TRBJ1-1
cdr3_aa: CASSLVGGMNTEAFF
cdr3_nt: TGCGCCAGCAGCTTGGTTGGAGGGATGAACACTGAAGCTTTCTTT

clone_size: few
v_call: TRBV5-4
cdr3_length: 15
d_call: .
j_call: TRBJ1-2
cdr3_aa: CASSLRRGFGDGYTF
cdr3_nt: TGTGCCAGCAGCTTGCGTCGGGGGTTCGGCGATGGCTACACCTTC

clone_size: .
v_call: TRBV14
cdr3_length: 14
d_call: TRBD1
j_call: TRBJ1-2
cdr3_aa: CASSLRDRGGGYTF
cdr3_nt: TGTGCCAGCAGCCTCCGGGACAGGGGGGGAGGCTACACCTTC

clone_size: once
v_call: TRBV12-5
cdr3_length: 15
d_call: TRBD1
j_call: TRBJ1-2
cdr3_aa: CASGLPGQGQYGYTF
cdr3_nt: TGTGCTAGTGGTTTACCCGGACAGGGGCAATATGGCTACACCTTC

clone_size: once
v_call: TRBV28
cdr3_length: 12
d_call: .
j_call: TRBJ2-1
cdr3_aa: CASSYRYNEQFF
cdr3_nt: TGTGCCAGCAGTTACAGGTACAATGAGCAGTTCTTC

clone_size: .
v_call: TRBV6-1
cdr3_length: 15
d_call: .
j_call: TRBJ1-5
cdr3_aa: CASSESGGSNQPQHF
cdr3_nt: TGTGCCAGCAGTGAATCCGGGGGAAGCAATCAGCCCCAGCATTTT

clone_size: .
v_call: TRBV7-9
cdr3_length: 14
d_call: TRBD2
j_call: TRBJ2-1
cdr3_aa: CASSERTRTNEQFF
cdr3_nt: TGTGCCAGCAGCGAAAGGACTAGGACGAATGAGCAGTTCTTC

clone_size: .
v_call: TRBV11-2
cdr3_length: 14
d_call: TRBD1
j_call: TRBJ2-7
cdr3_aa: CASSLGTGTYEQYF
cdr3_nt: TGTGCCAGCAGCTTGGGGACAGGCACCTACGAGCAGTACTTC

clone_size: .
v_call: TRBV10-1
cdr3_length: 14
d_call: TRBD1
j_call: TRBJ1-2
cdr3_aa: CASSESGTGVGYTF
cdr3_nt: TGCGCCAGCAGTGAGTCTGGGACAGGGGTTGGCTACACCTTC

clone_size: few
v_call: TRBV19
cdr3_length: 14
d_call: .
j_call: TRBJ1-6
cdr3_aa: CASSGGTFNSPLHF
cdr3_nt: TGTGCCTCCTCCGGGGGTACGTTTAATTCACCCCTCCACTTT